Sequencing of this TCR beta chain was carried out in a study of cytomegalovirus exposure and HLA in healthy donors. To note about this clone: Its antigen is currently unknown.

This CDR3 region has 15 residues. Deletions cut 5 bases from V and 2 bases from J, with 13 bases between. In germline, CDR1 is SGHKS, CDR2 YYEKEE (reference sequence). Study results and limitations: Accounts indicate the classifier identified cytomegalovirus status with strong specificity and sensitivity. Earlier results showed most TCR beta V segments being productive about 90% or about 30% of the time.

PCR involved 60 Vbeta and 13 Jbeta primers. Under the authors' procedure: Later reanalysis found 60 million to 90 million unique TCR beta chains, some 10 million of them shared. TCRdb keeps only in-frame clones here, not all; method: immunoSEQ multiplex PCR. The V and J calls and clone size are taken from that table; D and trimming were inferred from the DNA. The sample totals more than 65,000 clones. The chain employs TRBV5-5 and TRBJ2-2; D gene uncertain. Material: PBMCs. This TCR was sampled from a man in his forties in good health and CMV-seronegative. The CDR3 sequence is CASSPTTRNTGELFF. CDR3 nucleotides: TGTGCCAGCAGTCCGACGACAAGAAACACCGGGGAGCTGTTTTTT.